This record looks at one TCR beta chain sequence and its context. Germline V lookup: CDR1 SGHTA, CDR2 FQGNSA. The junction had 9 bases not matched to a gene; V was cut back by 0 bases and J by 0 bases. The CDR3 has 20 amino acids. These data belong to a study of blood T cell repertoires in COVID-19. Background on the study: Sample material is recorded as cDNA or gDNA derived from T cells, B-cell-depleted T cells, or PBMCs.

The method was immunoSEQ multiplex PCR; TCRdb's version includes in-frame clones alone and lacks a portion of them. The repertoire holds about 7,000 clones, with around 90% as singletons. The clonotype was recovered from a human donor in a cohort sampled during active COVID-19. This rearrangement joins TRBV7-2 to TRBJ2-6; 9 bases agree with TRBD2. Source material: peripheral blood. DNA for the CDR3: TGTGCCAGCAGCTTAGCGGGAAGACTAGCGGACTACTCTGGGGCCAACGTCCTGACTTTC. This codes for CASSLAGRLADYSGANVLTF.